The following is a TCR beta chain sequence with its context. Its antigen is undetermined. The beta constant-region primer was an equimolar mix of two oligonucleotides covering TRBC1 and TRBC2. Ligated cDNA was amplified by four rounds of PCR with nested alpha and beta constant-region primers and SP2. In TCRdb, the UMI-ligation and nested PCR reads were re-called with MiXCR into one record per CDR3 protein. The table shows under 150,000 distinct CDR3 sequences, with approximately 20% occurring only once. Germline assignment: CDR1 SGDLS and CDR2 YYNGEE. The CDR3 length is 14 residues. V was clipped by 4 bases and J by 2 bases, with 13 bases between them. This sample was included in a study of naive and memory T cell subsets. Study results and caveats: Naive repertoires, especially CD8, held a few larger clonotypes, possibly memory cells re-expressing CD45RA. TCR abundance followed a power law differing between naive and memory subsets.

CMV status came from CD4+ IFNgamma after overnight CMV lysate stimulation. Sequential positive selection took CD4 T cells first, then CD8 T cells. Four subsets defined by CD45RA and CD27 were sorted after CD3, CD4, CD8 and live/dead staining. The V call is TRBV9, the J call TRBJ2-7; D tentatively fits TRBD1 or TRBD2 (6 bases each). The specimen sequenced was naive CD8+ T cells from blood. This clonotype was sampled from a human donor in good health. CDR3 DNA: TGTGCCAGCAGCCCCGGGGGCCCCGCCTACGAGCAGTACTTC. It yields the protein CASSPGGPAYEQYF.